Each of the 29 T cell receptor beta chains below was sequenced from the same sample in a study of T cell responses to AZD1222 COVID-19 vaccine. The repertoire was sequenced with immunoSEQ multiplex PCR; TCRdb's copy has only in-frame clones and lacks some. The sample contains roughly 120,000 clones, approximately 85% of which appear only once. This specimen was peripheral blood, taken 28 days after the second AZD1222 dose. These receptors were obtained from an adult who received the AZD1222 COVID-19 vaccine.

This chain connects TRBV6-2 or TRBV6-3 to TRBJ2-3; D is unclear. CDR3 size: 12 residues. CDR1 MNHEY and CDR2 SVGEGT come from the germline V gene. V lost 10 bases and J lost 0, with 8 bases in between. Here the CDR3 reads CATSRSTDTQYF. The CDR3 nucleotides are TGTGCCACCAGCCGGAGCACAGATACGCAGTATTTT.

The chain combines TRBV7-9 with TRBJ2-2; D remains unclear. Trimming removed 1 base at V and 0 bases at J, with 6 bases between. Germline lookup yields CDR1 SEHNR and CDR2 FQNEAQ (reference sequence). This CDR3 is 15 amino acids long. DNA of the CDR3: TGTGCCAGCAGCTTAGGAGGCGCGAACACCGGGGAGCTGTTTTTT. Protein: CASSLGGANTGELFF. The variable domain in full, with the rest retrieved from reference TRBV7-9 and TRBJ2-2, is DTGVSQNPRHKITKRGQNVTFRCDPISEHNRLYWYRQTLGQGPEFLTYFQNEAQLEKSRLLSDRFSAERPKGSFSTLEIQRTEQGDSAMYLCASSLGGANTGELFFGEGSRLTVL.

J is TRBJ1-5 and V is TRBV2, with D hard to call. CDR1 SNHLY and CDR2 FYNNEI come from the germline V gene. Trimming stripped 2 bases from V and 1 base from J, with 9 bases between. The CDR3 runs to 15 residues. The CDR3 nucleotides are TGTGCCAGCAGTGAATTTGGAGGAAGCAATCAGCCCCAGCATTTT. It encodes CASSEFGGSNQPQHF.

The chain couples TRBV5-1 to TRBJ1-1; D is undetermined. CDR3 length: 19 residues. V was pared by 3 bases and J by 4 bases, with 28 bases between. Germline V lookup: CDR1 SGHRS, CDR2 YFSETQ. DNA for the CDR3: TGCGCCAGCAGCTATGGTCTAAAACCGGGCCCCCCTTTGGGCACTGAAGCTTTCTTT. The encoded protein is CASSYGLKPGPPLGTEAFF.

This clone was recorded a few times. This chain uses TRBV7-2 with TRBJ2-1; D possibly corresponds to TRBD2 (6 bases). The CDR3 extends over 15 amino acids. V was cut by 5 bases and J by 4 bases, with 15 bases left in between. Germline loops: CDR1 SGHTA, CDR2 FQGNSA. CDR3 loop: CASSLSWGDYNEQFF. The CDR3 bases are TGTGCCAGCAGCCTCTCTTGGGGGGATTACAATGAGCAGTTCTTC.

Only a few counts were recorded for this clone. This chain links TRBV9 with TRBJ1-2; D gene unclear. The germline CDR1 and CDR2 sequences are SGDLS and YYNGEE. The V and J ends lost 3 bases and 4 bases respectively, with 4 bases between them. The CDR3 spans 11 residues. The CDR3 nucleotides read TGTGCCAGCAGCGGCGGCTATGGCTACACCTTC. Protein: CASSGGYGYTF.

This chain connects TRBV6-5 to TRBJ1-5, with D tentatively TRBD1 (6 bases). The V gene's germline CDR1 is MNHEY and CDR2 SVGAGI. The V and J ends lost 0 bases and 8 bases respectively, with 14 bases between them. CDR3 length: 15 amino acids. The CDR3 sequence: CASSYSSGGGKPQHF. The CDR3 nucleotides read TGTGCCAGCAGTTACTCGAGCGGGGGCGGAAAGCCCCAGCATTTT.

The gene calls are TRBV19 and TRBJ1-4; TRBD1 matches at 8 bases. Germline V gene lookup returns CDR1 LNHDA and CDR2 SQIVND (reference sequence). This CDR3 is built from 15 residues. After removal of 5 bases from V and 7 bases from J, the junction contained 9 bases not matched to a gene. DNA of the CDR3: TGTGCCAGTAGTGCCTCGACAGGGGTGGGTGAAAAACTGTTTTTT. Translation gives CASSASTGVGEKLFF. Full variable domain (remainder filled in from reference TRBV19 and TRBJ1-4): DGGITQSPKYLFRKEGQNVTLSCEQNLNHDAMYWYRQDPGQGLRLIYYSQIVNDFQKGDIAEGYSVSREKKESFPLTVTSAQKNPTAFYLCASSASTGVGEKLFFGSGTQLSVL.

The chain carries TRBV7-2 and TRBJ1-1; D is possibly TRBD1 (5 bases). Germline V CDR1 and CDR2: SGHTA, FQGNSA. The V gene lost 1 base and the J gene lost 1 base, with 7 bases spanning the gap. The CDR3 consists of 14 residues. In nucleotides, the CDR3 is TGTGCCAGCAGCTTAGAGGGGCAGAACACTGAAGCTTTCTTT. Its protein product is CASSLEGQNTEAFF.

The gene calls are TRBV9 and TRBJ2-2, with 7 bases lining up with TRBD1. The CDR3 has 16 residues. The germline CDR1 and CDR2 sequences are SGDLS and YYNGEE. Losses at the gene ends were 3 bases for V and 2 bases for J; bases not matched to a gene: 7. This CDR3 is CASSEWGTVNTGELFF. In nucleotides, the CDR3 is TGTGCCAGCAGCGAGTGGGGGACAGTTAACACCGGGGAGCTGTTTTTT.

The gene calls are TRBV29-1 and TRBJ1-6, with 7 bases aligning to TRBD1. The CDR3 runs to 13 residues. From germline, CDR1 is SQVTM and CDR2 ANQGSEA. Trimming at V came to 6 bases and at J to 10 bases, leaving 9 bases not matched to a gene. CDR3: CSVRGAQGSPLHF. DNA of the CDR3: TGCAGCGTCAGGGGGGCTCAGGGGTCACCCCTCCACTTT.

This clone was observed a few times. The chain employs TRBV5-1 and TRBJ2-1; D is perhaps TRBD1 (5 bases). V was shortened by 5 bases and J by 5 bases, with 14 bases between the two germline ends. The CDR3 contains 14 residues. Germline-derived CDR1 and CDR2 are SGHRS and YFSETQ. CDR3 protein: CASRGTSGNNEQFF. CDR3 in DNA: TGCGCCAGCAGGGGTACCTCAGGGAACAATGAGCAGTTCTTC.

The chain employs TRBV5-5 and TRBJ1-1, with D uncertain. V was clipped by 0 bases and J by 3 bases, with 15 bases between them. The CDR3 length is 16 residues. Germline values: CDR1 SGHKS, CDR2 YYEKEE (reference sequence). CDR3 protein: CASSLGNGWKDTEAFF. CDR3 DNA sequence: TGTGCCAGCAGCTTGGGGAATGGTTGGAAGGACACTGAAGCTTTCTTT.

This clone has just a few counts. The chain employs TRBV4-1 and TRBJ2-6; 7 nucleotides agree with TRBD2. Trimming removed 4 bases from V and 0 bases from J; junction bases left unmatched: 6. The CDR3 covers 17 residues. From germline, CDR1 is MGHRA and CDR2 YSYEKL. The CDR3 bases are TGCGCCAGCAGCCCCCTGTGGGGGGGCTCTGGGGCCAACGTCCTGACTTTC. Encoded protein: CASSPLWGGSGANVLTF.

This chain links TRBV19 with TRBJ1-5, with 7 bases aligning to TRBD1. Germline V CDR1 and CDR2: LNHDA, SQIVND (reference sequence). V was clipped by 6 bases and J by 4 bases; unmatched bases: 12. This CDR3 has 16 amino acids. The CDR3 reads CASSGPGQQFNQPQHF. The CDR3 region has the DNA TGTGCCAGTAGCGGACCGGGACAGCAATTTAATCAGCCCCAGCATTTT.

V gene TRBV19 combines with J gene TRBJ2-4; D unresolved. Looked up from germline, CDR1 is LNHDA and CDR2 is SQIVND (reference sequence). V lost 2 bases and J lost 0, with 5 bases in between. This CDR3 region has 14 residues. This CDR3 is CASSIQIAKNIQYF. CDR3 DNA sequence: TGTGCCAGTAGTATACAGATAGCCAAAAACATTCAGTACTTC.

The chain employs TRBV19 and TRBJ2-2; D may match TRBD1 or TRBD2 (5 bases each). CDR1 and CDR2 (germline): LNHDA, SQIVND (reference sequence). The ends were cut back, 8 bases at V and 2 bases at J, with 12 bases in the middle. The CDR3 is 14 amino acids. The CDR3 sequence: CASQRTSNTGELFF. CDR3 DNA sequence: TGTGCCAGTCAGCGGACAAGCAACACCGGGGAGCTGTTTTTT.

Here the CDR3 reads CASSFADRPLHF. In nucleotides, the CDR3 is TGTGCCAGCAGTTTCGCGGACAGACCCCTCCACTTT. J is TRBJ1-6 and V is TRBV12-3 or TRBV12-4; possible D gene TRBD1, 6 bases. The CDR3 covers 12 residues. V was shortened by 3 bases and J by 12 bases, with 9 bases between the two germline ends.

The gene calls are TRBV7-6 and TRBJ1-4; TRBD1 matches 10 bases. Germline CDR1 and CDR2: SGHVS and FNYEAQ. V lost 3 bases to trimming and J lost 8 bases; unmatched junction nucleotides: 3. The length of the CDR3 is 14 residues. The DNA of the CDR3 is TGTGCCAGCAGCTTCGGGACAGGGGACGAAAAACTGTTTTTT. This gives the protein CASSFGTGDEKLFF. The full variable domain, its missing parts supplied by reference TRBV7-6 and TRBJ1-4, is GAGVSQSPRYKVTKRGQDVALRCDPISGHVSLYWYRQALGQGPEFLTYFNYEAQQDKSGLPNDRFSAERPEGSISTLTIQRTEQRDSAMYRCASSFGTGDEKLFFGSGTQLSVL.

This chain connects TRBV5-4 to TRBJ1-1; 8 bases map to TRBD1. V shed 0 bases, J shed 1 base, and the junction held 2 bases outside the gene matches. Per germline, CDR1 SGHNT and CDR2 YYREEE (reference sequence). The CDR3 covers 15 residues. Here the CDR3 DNA reads TGTGCCAGCAGCTTGGGGGGGACAGGGAACACTGAAGCTTTCTTT. Translated, it gives CASSLGGTGNTEAFF.

This chain links TRBV11-3 with TRBJ1-1, with D uncertain. V gave up 3 bases and J gave up 6 bases, with 11 bases separating them. The CDR3 consists of 13 residues. Germline assignment: CDR1 SGHNT and CDR2 YENEEA. The CDR3, as DNA: TGTGCCAGCAGCTTTACGCAGGTGGCTGAAGCTTTCTTT. Its translation: CASSFTQVAEAFF.

This sequence joins TRBV28 and TRBJ1-2; D ambiguous. Trimming took off 3 bases at V and 8 bases at J, with 16 bases between the two ends. The CDR3 has 14 residues. Germline V gene lookup returns CDR1 MDHEN and CDR2 SYDVKM. The CDR3 bases are TGTGCCAGCAGTTTCGAGAAGAGCTCCTGGGGCTACACCTTC. This translates into CASSFEKSSWGYTF.

The V and J genes are TRBV6-5 and TRBJ2-7; D might be TRBD1 (6 bases). The germline CDR1 and CDR2 sequences are MNHEY and SVGAGI. This CDR3 region has 14 residues. V lost 2 bases and J 4 bases, leaving 12 bases between the germline ends. CDR3 bases: TGTGCCAGCAGTTACCGTCTTCAGGGGTACGAGCAGTACTTC. This codes for CASSYRLQGYEQYF.

The V gene is TRBV19, the J gene TRBJ2-5; D not certain. The CDR3 consists of 13 residues. CDR1 is LNHDA, CDR2 SQIVND, per germline (reference sequence). The V gene lost 9 bases and the J gene lost 5 bases, with 16 bases spanning the gap. The CDR3 coding sequence is TGTGCCAGCGCGTCCACCGGTGGGGAGACCCAGTACTTC. Translating it yields CASASTGGETQYF. Supplemented by reference TRBV19 and TRBJ2-5, the full variable domain reads DGGITQSPKYLFRKEGQNVTLSCEQNLNHDAMYWYRQDPGQGLRLIYYSQIVNDFQKGDIAEGYSVSREKKESFPLTVTSAQKNPTAFYLCASASTGGETQYFGPGTRLLVL.

The genes are TRBV15 and TRBJ1-2; possible D gene TRBD1, 5 bases. Per germline, CDR1 LNHNV and CDR2 YYDKDF (reference sequence). V was trimmed by 0 bases and J by 4 bases, leaving 15 bases between them. The CDR3 length is 16 residues. The CDR3 DNA is TGTGCCACCAGCAGAGATCGGAACCAGGGTGTCTATGGCTACACCTTC. Translating gives CATSRDRNQGVYGYTF.

V gene TRBV9 combines with J gene TRBJ1-3; D is unresolved. The germline V and J ends were trimmed by 0 bases and 0 bases, with 10 bases remaining between them. The CDR3 length is 16 residues. The germline gives CDR1 SGDLS, CDR2 YYNGEE. In DNA form, the CDR3 reads TGTGCCAGCAGCGTAGGGGCTAGCGACTCTGGAAACACCATATATTTT. Its protein product is CASSVGASDSGNTIYF.

The V gene is TRBV6-1, the J gene TRBJ1-2, with 8 positions matching TRBD1. The CDR3 is made up of 19 amino acids. Per germline, CDR1 MNHNS and CDR2 SASEGT. The V and J ends lost 0 bases and 5 bases, in that order; junction bases with no gene match: 17. CDR3: CASSEAKGAVGQGIYGYTF. In DNA form, the CDR3 reads TGTGCCAGCAGTGAAGCAAAGGGAGCAGTAGGACAGGGCATTTATGGCTACACCTTC.

V and J are TRBV28 and TRBJ1-6, with 7 bases fitting TRBD1. Germline V gives CDR1 MDHEN, CDR2 SYDVKM. This CDR3 has 16 amino acids. The V gene end was trimmed by 4 bases and the J gene end by 6 bases; junction bases not matched to a gene: 9. The CDR3 sequence: CASSSTQQGRNSPLHF. CDR3 nucleotide sequence: TGTGCCAGCAGTTCAACCCAACAGGGGCGTAATTCACCCCTCCACTTT.

This clone was recorded once. The chain joins TRBV10-3 to TRBJ1-5, with TRBD1 as a possible D gene (5 bases). Trimming pared 6 bases from V and 2 bases from J, leaving 8 bases between. From germline, CDR1 is ENHRY and CDR2 SYGVKD. CDR3 length: 13 amino acids. The CDR3 spells CAIRGVGNQPQHF. The DNA of the CDR3 is TGTGCCATCAGGGGGGTGGGCAATCAGCCCCAGCATTTT.